The entry that follows covers one T cell receptor beta chain sequence. Its cognate antigen is unknown. This sample was taken from a study of cytomegalovirus exposure and HLA in healthy donors. Turning to the study itself: It was reported in a later analysis that the approximately 110 validation repertoires used the same platform as the 650 to 800 first-cohort repertoires.

The study drew the donors from its 120-subject validation cohort, separate from the approximately 700-subject first cohort. Only in-frame clones appear in the TCRdb table, and some are missing; sequencing was by immunoSEQ multiplex PCR. There are 82,000 or so clones in the sample; about 95% occur only once, and more than 0.6% lies in the top ten. Findings of the study overall: The authors enumerated over 150 TCR beta chains as linked to cytomegalovirus. In vitro confirmation showed three CMV-associated chains to be CMV antigen specific.

Germline lookup yields CDR1 LGHNA and CDR2 YSLEER. With 1 base removed from V and 2 bases from J, the gap between germline ends came to 22 bases. The CDR3 has 19 residues. The chain employs TRBV4-3 and TRBJ2-3; tentative D call: TRBD2 (6 bases). The sample was PBMCs. The receptor was isolated from a woman younger than 35 in good health and CMV-seronegative. CDR3 residues: CASSQGGTLRDWLTDTQYF. For the CDR3, the DNA is TGCGCCAGCAGCCAAGGCGGGACCCTCCGGGACTGGCTCACAGATACGCAGTATTTT.